This entry features one TCR beta chain sequence. This specimen belongs to a study of blood T cell repertoires in COVID-19. About the study: Donors in the United States, Italy and Spain gave samples during acute or convalescent COVID-19.

In the study's own analysis: For nucleated cells, counts were estimated from reference gene primer amplification. This table comes from immunoSEQ multiplex PCR, and its TCRdb copy is limited to in-frame clones, with some not included. Clonal size and the V and J genes are those of that table, whereas D and trimming came from the DNA. The sample carries roughly 220,000 clones, 82% recorded once. The V end lost 0 bases, the J end lost 3 bases, and 9 bases lay between the germline ends. Germline V gene lookup returns CDR1 GTSNPN and CDR2 SVGIG (reference sequence). CDR3 length: 14 residues. The specimen sequenced was peripheral blood. This clonotype was obtained from an elderly woman with COVID-19, enrolled during active disease. The chain employs TRBV30 and TRBJ1-5; D unclear. CDR3 loop: CAWSVHTDNQPQHF. For the CDR3, the DNA is TGTGCCTGGAGTGTACATACAGACAATCAGCCCCAGCATTTT.